These 21 T cell receptor beta chains share one sample of origin, sequenced in a study of blood T cell repertoires in COVID-19. Data came from immunoSEQ multiplex PCR; TCRdb stores just in-frame clones and leaves some out. Among some 490,000 clones, roughly nine tenths were seen once, and the ten largest hold 6.5% to 9.5%. Sequenced material: PBMCs or T cells enriched from blood (not recorded which). The receptors stem from a woman aged 55-70 years who had recovered from COVID-19.

This chain uses TRBV12-3 or TRBV12-4 with TRBJ1-2; perhaps TRBD1 as D (5 bases). Trimming stripped 1 base from V and 8 bases from J, with 11 bases between. This CDR3 is built from 13 residues. The CDR3 region has the DNA TGTGCCAGCAGTTTAGAGGGGCGTGGGGGCTACACCTTC. This encodes CASSLEGRGGYTF.

The chain joins TRBV5-5 to TRBJ1-1, with TRBD1 matching over 7 bases. V was pared by 0 bases and J by 5 bases, with 7 bases of the junction left unmatched. The CDR3 is 15 amino acids. Germline CDR1 SGHKS, CDR2 YYEKEE (reference sequence). CDR3 bases: TGTGCCAGCAGCTTGGGACAGGGAAGTACGACTGAAGCTTTCTTT. Its protein is CASSLGQGSTTEAFF.

This clone was seen once. V gene TRBV2 combines with J gene TRBJ1-1; D perhaps matches TRBD1 (5 bases). CDR1 and CDR2 from the germline V gene are SNHLY and FYNNEI. Deletions cut 4 bases from V and 0 bases from J, with 12 bases between. This CDR3 has 15 amino acids. The CDR3 DNA follows: TGTGCCAGCAGTGGGTCAGGGCTAATGAACACTGAAGCTTTCTTT. Residues: CASSGSGLMNTEAFF. The whole variable domain, remainder taken from reference TRBV2 and TRBJ1-1, is EPEVTQTPSHQVTQMGQEVILRCVPISNHLYFYWYRQILGQKVEFLVSFYNNEISEKSEIFDDQFSVERPDGSNFTLKIRSTKLEDSAMYFCASSGSGLMNTEAFFGQGTRLTVV.

The rearrangement uses TRBV7-6 and TRBJ2-1, with unresolved D. Germline CDR1 is SGHVS and CDR2 is FNYEAQ. Trimming removed 0 bases at V and 9 bases at J, with 9 bases between. The CDR3 has 13 residues. The CDR3 region is CASSLALKTEQFF. CDR3 DNA sequence: TGTGCCAGCAGCTTAGCACTGAAAACTGAGCAGTTCTTC. The full variable domain, completed using reference TRBV7-6 and TRBJ2-1, is GAGVSQSPRYKVTKRGQDVALRCDPISGHVSLYWYRQALGQGPEFLTYFNYEAQQDKSGLPNDRFSAERPEGSISTLTIQRTEQRDSAMYRCASSLALKTEQFFGPGTRLTVL.

This chain connects TRBV28 to TRBJ2-3; D perhaps matches TRBD1 (6 bases). CDR1 is MDHEN, CDR2 SYDVKM, per germline. Between the trimmed V and J ends, which lost 4 bases and 7 bases, there was a span of 12 bases. The CDR3 length is 13 residues. CDR3 in amino acids: CASSSPGENTQYF. CDR3 nucleotide sequence: TGTGCCAGCAGTTCCCCAGGGGAAAATACGCAGTATTTT.

CDR3 sequence reads: CASSPRTSGANTGELFF. The CDR3 DNA reads TGTGCCAGCAGCCCAAGGACTAGCGGGGCGAACACCGGGGAGCTGTTTTTT. The V gene is TRBV7-6, the J gene TRBJ2-2, with 12 bases aligning to TRBD2. The CDR3 totals 17 residues. Trimming removed 5 bases from V and 0 bases from J; junction bases left unmatched: 4. Germline-derived CDR1 and CDR2 are SGHVS and FNYEAQ.

The V and J genes are TRBV19 and TRBJ1-2; D is undetermined. The length of the CDR3 is 12 residues. The V gene's germline CDR1 is LNHDA and CDR2 SQIVND (reference sequence). V dropped 2 bases and J dropped 6 bases, with 7 bases sitting between them. The DNA for the CDR3 is TGTGCCAGTAGTATAACAGAGAATGGCTACACCTTC. Its translation is CASSITENGYTF.

V gene TRBV3-1 (or the pseudogene TRBV3-2) combines with J gene TRBJ1-5; no clear D. CDR3 length: 13 residues. Trimming stripped 10 bases from V and 3 bases from J, with 13 bases between. The germline V gene has CDR1 LGHDT and CDR2 YNNKEL (reference sequence). CDR3 in DNA: TGTGCCACGGGAACTGGAAACAATCAGCCCCAGCATTTT. Translating it yields CATGTGNNQPQHF.

The chain uses TRBV5-6 and TRBJ2-3, with unresolved D. Germline loops: CDR1 SGHDT, CDR2 YYEEEE. There are 16 residues in the CDR3. V lost 2 bases, J lost 4 bases, and 17 bases lay in between. CDR3 sequence reads: CASSFFGSGSSDTQYF. DNA of the CDR3: TGTGCCAGCAGCTTTTTTGGGTCAGGTTCCTCAGATACGCAGTATTTT.

The chain is built from TRBV12-5 and TRBJ1-2; TRBD1 matches 7 bases. CDR3 length equals 16 residues. The junction had 7 bases not matched to a gene; V was cut back by 0 bases and J by 3 bases. CDR1 and CDR2 from the germline V gene are LGHNT and FRNRAP. CDR3 DNA sequence: TGTGCTAGTGGTTTGGTACTTGGAGGGGGCGACTATGGCTACACCTTC. This sequence encodes CASGLVLGGGDYGYTF.

The chain couples TRBV5-4 to TRBJ2-7; 10 nucleotides align to TRBD2. Looked up from germline, CDR1 is SGHNT and CDR2 is YYREEE (reference sequence). The V and J ends lost 4 bases and 6 bases, in that order; junction bases with no gene match: 10. CDR3 length equals 15 residues. The CDR3 coding sequence is TGTGCCAGCAGCCCCGGGGCTAGCGGGGGTGTCGAGCAGTACTTC. It encodes CASSPGASGGVEQYF.

This clone occurred once. The chain links TRBV24-1 to TRBJ2-1, with TRBD2 matching over 8 bases. The CDR3 runs 16 residues. The germline V gene encodes CDR1 KGHDR and CDR2 SFDVKD. Germline trimming cut 5 bases from V and 2 bases from J; bases unmatched to any gene: 7. The CDR3 DNA reads as TGTGCCACCAGTGGCCGTAGCGGGGCTACCTACAATGAGCAGTTCTTC. Translated: CATSGRSGATYNEQFF.

This clone was counted once. The chain is built from TRBV5-1 and TRBJ2-2; tentatively, D is TRBD1 (5 bases). CDR1 SGHRS and CDR2 YFSETQ come from the germline V gene. The CDR3 extends over 13 amino acids. The ends were cut back, 3 bases at V and 5 bases at J, with 8 bases in the middle. In DNA form, the CDR3 reads TGCGCCAGCAGCTCCCGACAGACCGGGGAGCTGTTTTTT. This sequence encodes CASSSRQTGELFF.

Only one count was recorded for this clone. This chain uses TRBV15 with TRBJ2-3; TRBD2 matches 11 bases. Losses at the gene ends were 5 bases for V and 4 bases for J; bases not matched to a gene: 8. CDR3 length: 16 residues. The germline gives CDR1 LNHNV, CDR2 YYDKDF (reference sequence). CDR3 sequence: CATSGGLAGGSDTQYF. The CDR3 DNA reads TGTGCCACCAGCGGGGGGCTAGCGGGGGGCTCAGATACGCAGTATTTT. Complete variable domain (other parts from reference TRBV15 and TRBJ2-3): DAMVIQNPRYQVTQFGKPVTLSCSQTLNHNVMYWYQQKSSQAPKLLFHYYDKDFNNEADTPDNFQSRRPNTSFCFLDIRSPGLGDTAMYLCATSGGLAGGSDTQYFGPGTRLTVL.

The J gene is TRBJ2-5, the V gene TRBV27; 13 bases fit TRBD2. CDR1 is MNHEY and CDR2 is SMNVEV in the germline V gene (reference sequence). The CDR3 has 16 amino acids. V was clipped by 6 bases and J by 3 bases; unmatched bases: 7. The CDR3 reads CASRVLGLAGKETQYF. DNA for the CDR3: TGTGCCAGCAGAGTCCTGGGACTAGCGGGGAAAGAGACCCAGTACTTC.

This rearrangement joins TRBV6-5 to TRBJ1-2, with 8 positions matching TRBD1. V lost 4 bases and J lost 6; bases outside the gene matches: 1. From germline, CDR1 is MNHEY and CDR2 SVGAGI. The CDR3 totals 12 residues. CDR3 DNA sequence: TGTGCCAGCAGTTTCAGGGGGCATGGCTACACCTTC. Amino acid sequence: CASSFRGHGYTF.

The gene calls are TRBV28 and TRBJ1-3, with 7 bases that match TRBD1. This CDR3 region has 15 residues. J lost 2 bases, V lost 2 bases, and 3 bases had no gene match. CDR1 MDHEN and CDR2 SYDVKM come from the germline V gene. CDR3 nucleotide sequence: TGTGCCAGCAGTTTAGAGGGGGCGCCTGGAAACACCATATATTTT. Translation: CASSLEGAPGNTIYF.

The CDR3 nucleotides are TGTGCCAGCAGCGGATCCTCAGGGGCCACTGAAGCTTTCTTT. It is translated as CASSGSSGATEAFF. The chain employs TRBV5-5 and TRBJ1-1; tentative D call: TRBD1 (6 bases). Germline V gene data show CDR1 as SGHKS and CDR2 as YYEKEE (reference sequence). V lost 4 bases, J lost 4 bases, and 14 bases lay in between. This CDR3 has 14 amino acids.

The chain employs TRBV15 and TRBJ1-2; D remains ambiguous. The CDR3 covers 11 residues. From germline, CDR1 is LNHNV and CDR2 YYDKDF (reference sequence). V was trimmed by 2 bases and J by 5 bases, leaving 3 bases between them. CDR3 loop: CATSRQYGYTF. For the CDR3, the DNA is TGTGCCACCAGCAGACAATATGGCTACACCTTC.

The chain links TRBV2 to TRBJ2-3; tentative D call: TRBD1 (6 bases). CDR1 and CDR2 from the germline V gene are SNHLY and FYNNEI. Trimming left V 7 bases short and J 4 bases short, with 9 bases between. CDR3 size: 12 residues. CDR3 residues: CASTPGADTQYF. For the CDR3, the DNA is TGTGCCAGCACCCCAGGGGCAGATACGCAGTATTTT.

This chain links TRBV10-3 with TRBJ2-5; no clear D. V lost 4 bases and J 1 base, leaving 13 bases between the germline ends. This CDR3 has 15 amino acids. Germline V gene lookup returns CDR1 ENHRY and CDR2 SYGVKD. CDR3 region: CAISGAGKSQETQYF. In DNA, the CDR3 is TGTGCCATCAGTGGGGCAGGAAAGTCCCAAGAGACCCAGTACTTC.